This entry features one T cell receptor beta chain sequence. Its specificity is unknown. This sample was taken from a study of beta chain features in type 1 diabetes. Study results and limitations: A pattern of fewer insertions and more deletions at VDJ junctions was seen in type 1 diabetes patients. When cDNA is sequenced, cells with high TCR expression could be over-represented. Type 1 diabetes patients showed a moderate but significant shortening of TCRB CDR3s in all four CD4+ subsets.

V dropped 2 bases and J dropped 2 bases, with 12 bases sitting between them. The CDR3 runs 14 residues. Germline V gene sequence: CDR1 SQVTM, CDR2 ANQGSEA. All of the isolated RNA was reverse transcribed, so expressed TCRB transcripts were sequenced. Clones were sequenced by immunoSEQ multiplex PCR, and TCRdb holds only the in-frame ones, with some missing. This table has some 240,000 clones, around 15% appearing once. The sequenced material came from naive CD4+ T cells from blood. The receptor was isolated from a man aged 30 to 45 with type 1 diabetes. The chain recombines TRBV29-1 with TRBJ1-1; possible D gene TRBD1, 5 bases. CDR3 nucleotides: TGCAGCGTTGAATTGGACACCATAAACACTGAAGCTTTCTTT. Protein sequence: CSVELDTINTEAFF.